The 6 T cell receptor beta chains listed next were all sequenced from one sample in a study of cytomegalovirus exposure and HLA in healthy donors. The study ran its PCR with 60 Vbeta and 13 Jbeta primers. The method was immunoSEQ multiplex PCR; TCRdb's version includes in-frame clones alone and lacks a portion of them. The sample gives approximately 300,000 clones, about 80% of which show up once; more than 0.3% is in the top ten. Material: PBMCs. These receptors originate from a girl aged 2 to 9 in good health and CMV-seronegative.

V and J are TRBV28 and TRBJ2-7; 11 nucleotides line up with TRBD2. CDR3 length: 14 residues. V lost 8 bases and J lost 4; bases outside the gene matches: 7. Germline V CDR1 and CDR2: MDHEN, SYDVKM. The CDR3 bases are TGTGCCAGCCAAACCGGGACTAGCGGATACGAGCAGTACTTC. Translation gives CASQTGTSGYEQYF.

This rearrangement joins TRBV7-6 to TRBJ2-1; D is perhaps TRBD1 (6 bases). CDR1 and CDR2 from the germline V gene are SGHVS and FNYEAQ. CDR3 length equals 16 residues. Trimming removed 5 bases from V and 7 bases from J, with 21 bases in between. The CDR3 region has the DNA TGTGCCAGCAGCGACCCCCGGAGAGGGACAATTAATGAGCAGTTCTTC. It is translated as CASSDPRRGTINEQFF.

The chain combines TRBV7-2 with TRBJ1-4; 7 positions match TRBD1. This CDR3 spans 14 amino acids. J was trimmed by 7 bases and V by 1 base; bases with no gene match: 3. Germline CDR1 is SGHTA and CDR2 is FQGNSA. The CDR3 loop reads CASSLGQGSEKLFF. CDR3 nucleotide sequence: TGTGCCAGCAGCTTAGGACAGGGAAGTGAAAAACTGTTTTTT.

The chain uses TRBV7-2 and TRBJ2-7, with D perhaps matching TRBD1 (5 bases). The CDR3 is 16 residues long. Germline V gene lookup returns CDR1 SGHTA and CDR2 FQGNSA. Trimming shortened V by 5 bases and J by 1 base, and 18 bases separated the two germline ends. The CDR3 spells CASSLRVGAGSYEQYF. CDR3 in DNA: TGTGCCAGCAGCCTTCGAGTTGGGGCAGGATCCTACGAGCAGTACTTC.

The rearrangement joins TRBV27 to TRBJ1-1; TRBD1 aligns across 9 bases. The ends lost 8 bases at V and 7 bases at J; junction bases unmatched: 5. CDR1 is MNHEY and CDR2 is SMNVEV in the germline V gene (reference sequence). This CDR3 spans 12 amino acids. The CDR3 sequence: CASENRGREAFF. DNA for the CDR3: TGTGCCAGCGAAAACAGGGGGCGTGAAGCTTTCTTT.

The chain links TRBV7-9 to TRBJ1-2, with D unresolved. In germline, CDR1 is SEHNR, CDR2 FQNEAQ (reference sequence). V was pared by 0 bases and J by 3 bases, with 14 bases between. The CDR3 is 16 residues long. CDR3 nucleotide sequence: TGTGCCAGCAGCTTAGCCGGGAAGGCGACGGACTATGGCTACACCTTC. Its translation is CASSLAGKATDYGYTF.